Listed below are T cell receptor beta chains from one sample, sequenced in a study of blood T cell repertoires in COVID-19. Repertoires were generated with immunoSEQ multiplex PCR, while TCRdb's copy carries only in-frame clones and drops some. The data contain around 41,000 clones, 90% to 95% of them singletons. Material for sequencing was peripheral blood. Source of these receptors: a human donor in a cohort sampled during active COVID-19. Each CDR3 is given with its conserved first and last residue. The D gene is left open where the match is weak. Clone size is given for some rows only: seen once, a few or many times, or a class if the clone is expanded.

J gene: TRBJ1-6
V gene: TRBV14
D gene: NA
clone size: few
CDR3 DNA: TGTGCCAGCAGCCAAGAGGTCTCAGGGCTTTCACCCCTCCACTTT
CDR3 protein: CASSQEVSGLSPLHF

J gene: TRBJ1-2
V gene: TRBV6-6
D gene: TRBD1
clone size: NA
CDR3 DNA: TGTGCCTCAGAGAGAGGGGGCAGCTATGGCTACACCTTC
CDR3 protein: CASERGGSYGYTF

J gene: TRBJ1-5
V gene: TRBV18
D gene: NA
clone size: few
CDR3 DNA: TGTGCCAGCTCACCGGACAATAGCAATCAGCCCCAGCATTTT
CDR3 protein: CASSPDNSNQPQHF

J gene: TRBJ1-1
V gene: TRBV24-1
D gene: TRBD1
clone size: NA
CDR3 DNA: TGTGCCACCAGCGACGGGGGGGGACAGGGGAAGGAGAGGTTCTTT
CDR3 protein: CATSDGGGQGKERFF

J gene: TRBJ2-7
V gene: TRBV6-2/TRBV6-3
D gene: NA
clone size: NA
CDR3 DNA: TGTGCCAGCAGTCCCCCCGGTTGGCAGGGCTACGAGCAGTACTTC
CDR3 protein: CASSPPGWQGYEQYF

J gene: TRBJ2-1
V gene: TRBV13
D gene: TRBD2
clone size: NA
CDR3 DNA: TGTGCCAGCAGCTTAGGAGCAGCGGGAATTTACAATGAGCAGTTCTTC
CDR3 protein: CASSLGAAGIYNEQFF

J gene: TRBJ2-3
V gene: TRBV27
D gene: TRBD2
clone size: NA
CDR3 DNA: TGTGCCAGCAGTTTCCTCCGCGGGGGGGCCCCAGATACGCAGTATTTT
CDR3 protein: CASSFLRGGAPDTQYF

J gene: TRBJ2-5
V gene: TRBV9
D gene: NA
clone size: NA
CDR3 DNA: TGTGCCAGCAGCCAAGGGACAACCCAAGAGACCCAGTACTTC
CDR3 protein: CASSQGTTQETQYF

J gene: TRBJ1-1
V gene: TRBV18
D gene: TRBD1
clone size: NA
CDR3 DNA: TGTGCCAGCTCACCTAGACAGGGCCAGAACACTGAAGCTTTCTTT
CDR3 protein: CASSPRQGQNTEAFF

J gene: TRBJ1-1
V gene: TRBV4-3
D gene: NA
clone size: NA
CDR3 DNA: TGCGCCAGCAGCCAAGATTGGGAGGGATTGAACACTGAAGCTTTCTTT
CDR3 protein: CASSQDWEGLNTEAFF

J gene: TRBJ2-1
V gene: TRBV28
D gene: TRBD2
clone size: NA
CDR3 DNA: TGTGCCAGCAACGAAGGTCCTAGCGGAACCCTTAATTACAATGAGCAGTTCTTC
CDR3 protein: CASNEGPSGTLNYNEQFF

J gene: TRBJ2-7
V gene: TRBV7-6
D gene: TRBD2
clone size: NA
CDR3 DNA: TGTGCCAGCAGCCGATTACAATCTAGCGGGGGTTACGAGCAGTACTTC
CDR3 protein: CASSRLQSSGGYEQYF

J gene: TRBJ2-3
V gene: TRBV30
D gene: NA
clone size: NA
CDR3 DNA: TGTGCCTGGAGTGTAGGTGGCAGGGTGGGGAATACGCAGTATTTT
CDR3 protein: CAWSVGGRVGNTQYF

J gene: TRBJ1-5
V gene: TRBV19
D gene: TRBD1
clone size: NA
CDR3 DNA: TGTGCCAGTAGTATACGCTCAGGGGGCGGCATCATTCAGCCCCAGCATTTT
CDR3 protein: CASSIRSGGGIIQPQHF

J gene: TRBJ1-5
V gene: TRBV19
D gene: NA
clone size: NA
CDR3 DNA: TGTGCCAGTAGTATGGTCGGTAGCAATCAGCCCCAGCATTTT
CDR3 protein: CASSMVGSNQPQHF

J gene: TRBJ1-1
V gene: TRBV7-9
D gene: NA
clone size: NA
CDR3 DNA: TGTGCCAGCAGCAACAGGGCCTTGGCGAACACTGAAGCTTTCTTT
CDR3 protein: CASSNRALANTEAFF

J gene: TRBJ2-7
V gene: TRBV28
D gene: NA
clone size: few
CDR3 DNA: TGTGCCAGCAGCCCCGCAGGGTCCAGCTCCTACGAGCAGTACTTC
CDR3 protein: CASSPAGSSSYEQYF

J gene: TRBJ2-1
V gene: TRBV27
D gene: TRBD2
clone size: once
CDR3 DNA: TGTGCCAGCAGTTTTGGACTAGCGGGATCATTTGAGCAGTTCTTC
CDR3 protein: CASSFGLAGSFEQFF

J gene: TRBJ2-7
V gene: TRBV5-4
D gene: NA
clone size: few
CDR3 DNA: TGTGCCAGCAGCTTGCCGGGGACCTACGAGCAGTACTTC
CDR3 protein: CASSLPGTYEQYF

J gene: TRBJ2-7
V gene: TRBV25-1
D gene: NA
clone size: NA
CDR3 DNA: TGTGCCAGCCAAGAGAGCTACGAGCAGTACTTC
CDR3 protein: CASQESYEQYF

J gene: TRBJ2-7
V gene: TRBV6-2/TRBV6-3
D gene: NA
clone size: NA
CDR3 DNA: TGTGCCAGCAGTTTCGACAGACCCTACGAGCAGTACTTC
CDR3 protein: CASSFDRPYEQYF

J gene: TRBJ2-1
V gene: TRBV2
D gene: TRBD2
clone size: NA
CDR3 DNA: TGTGCCAGCAGTGTACTTAGCGGGAGGTACAATGAGCAGTTCTTC
CDR3 protein: CASSVLSGRYNEQFF

J gene: TRBJ2-1
V gene: TRBV15
D gene: NA
clone size: NA
CDR3 DNA: TGTGCCACCAGCAGAAATGACTACCAGCCTGGCAATGAGCAGTTCTTC
CDR3 protein: CATSRNDYQPGNEQFF

J gene: TRBJ1-2
V gene: TRBV18
D gene: NA
clone size: NA
CDR3 DNA: TGTGCCAGCTCACCACGCCAGTATGGCTACACCTTC
CDR3 protein: CASSPRQYGYTF

J gene: TRBJ1-6
V gene: TRBV9
D gene: TRBD1
clone size: NA
CDR3 DNA: TGTGCCAGCAGCGCCGGACAGGGTTCGGGTTCACCCCTCCACTTT
CDR3 protein: CASSAGQGSGSPLHF

J gene: TRBJ1-5
V gene: TRBV18
D gene: NA
clone size: NA
CDR3 DNA: TGTGCCAGCTCCCCCCAGGGAGGAAATCAGCCCCAGCATTTT
CDR3 protein: CASSPQGGNQPQHF

J gene: TRBJ2-7
V gene: TRBV4-2
D gene: TRBD2
clone size: few
CDR3 DNA: TGTGCCAGCAGCCAAGAAGGTAGCGGGAGTCCGTACGAGCAGTACTTC
CDR3 protein: CASSQEGSGSPYEQYF

J gene: TRBJ2-2
V gene: TRBV5-4
D gene: TRBD1
clone size: once
CDR3 DNA: TGTGCCAGCAGCACCGGGACAGGCGTCAACACCGGGGAGCTGTTTTTT
CDR3 protein: CASSTGTGVNTGELFF

J gene: TRBJ2-7
V gene: TRBV6-6
D gene: TRBD2
clone size: NA
CDR3 DNA: TGTGCCAGCAGTCCGGGACTAGCGGGAGAATCCTACGAGCAGTACTTC
CDR3 protein: CASSPGLAGESYEQYF

J gene: TRBJ1-3
V gene: TRBV18
D gene: NA
clone size: NA
CDR3 DNA: TGTGCCAGCTCCCAGACACAGAAAGACACCATATATTTT
CDR3 protein: CASSQTQKDTIYF

J gene: TRBJ1-2
V gene: TRBV6-5
D gene: TRBD1
clone size: NA
CDR3 DNA: TGTGCCAGCAGTTTCTTTACGGGACAGCCTTTTGGTGGCTACACCTTC
CDR3 protein: CASSFFTGQPFGGYTF

J gene: TRBJ2-7
V gene: TRBV7-9
D gene: NA
clone size: NA
CDR3 DNA: TGTGCCAGCAGCCGACCGACTAGGACCTCCCACGAGCAGTACTTC
CDR3 protein: CASSRPTRTSHEQYF

J gene: TRBJ2-2
V gene: TRBV5-5
D gene: NA
clone size: few
CDR3 DNA: TGTGCCAGCAGCTTGCTTGAGACCGGGGAGCTGTTTTTT
CDR3 protein: CASSLLETGELFF

J gene: TRBJ2-5
V gene: TRBV24-1
D gene: NA
clone size: once
CDR3 DNA: TGTGCCACCAGTGATATCGAGGAGACCCAGTACTTC
CDR3 protein: CATSDIEETQYF

J gene: TRBJ2-6
V gene: TRBV6-2/TRBV6-3
D gene: NA
clone size: once
CDR3 DNA: TGTGCCAGCAGTTACTTCGGGGGCTCTGGGGCCAACGTCCTGACTTTC
CDR3 protein: CASSYFGGSGANVLTF

J gene: TRBJ2-5
V gene: TRBV6-5
D gene: NA
clone size: NA
CDR3 DNA: TGTGCCAGCACACTAGGGGAGACCCAGTACTTC
CDR3 protein: CASTLGETQYF

J gene: TRBJ1-2
V gene: TRBV27
D gene: TRBD1
clone size: NA
CDR3 DNA: TGTGCCAGCAGAACCCCCGGGACAGGGGACTCTGGCTACACCTTC
CDR3 protein: CASRTPGTGDSGYTF

J gene: TRBJ2-7
V gene: TRBV29-1
D gene: TRBD1
clone size: NA
CDR3 DNA: TGCAGCGGCGGACAGGGACGCTACGAGCAGTACTTC
CDR3 protein: CSGGQGRYEQYF

J gene: TRBJ1-4
V gene: TRBV12-3/TRBV12-4
D gene: NA
clone size: NA
CDR3 DNA: TGTGCCAGCAGTCGACGGGTACGCGAAAAACTGTTTTTT
CDR3 protein: CASSRRVREKLFF

J gene: TRBJ2-1
V gene: TRBV27
D gene: NA
clone size: NA
CDR3 DNA: TGTGCCAGCAGTTTTGGGGGGTACCGCATTGGAGAGCAGTTCTTC
CDR3 protein: CASSFGGYRIGEQFF

J gene: TRBJ2-1
V gene: TRBV27
D gene: TRBD2
clone size: NA
CDR3 DNA: TGTGCCAGCAGTTTTGTTGCTAGCGGGGGGGCGAAGTTCTTC
CDR3 protein: CASSFVASGGAKFF

J gene: TRBJ2-1
V gene: TRBV7-3
D gene: NA
clone size: NA
CDR3 DNA: TGTGCCAGCAGCTTATCGCCAACGAGCTCCTACAATGAGCAGTTCTTC
CDR3 protein: CASSLSPTSSYNEQFF

J gene: TRBJ2-5
V gene: TRBV9
D gene: TRBD1
clone size: NA
CDR3 DNA: TGTGCCAGCAGCGCAGACAGGGGGCAAGAGACCCAGTACTTC
CDR3 protein: CASSADRGQETQYF

J gene: TRBJ1-1
V gene: TRBV6-6
D gene: NA
clone size: NA
CDR3 DNA: TGTGCCAGCAGATCAGGATCGAACACTGAAGCTTTCTTT
CDR3 protein: CASRSGSNTEAFF

J gene: TRBJ2-1
V gene: TRBV4-3
D gene: NA
clone size: NA
CDR3 DNA: TGCGCCAGCAGCCAAGGGCTAGCCGGTTACAATGAGCAGTTCTTC
CDR3 protein: CASSQGLAGYNEQFF

J gene: TRBJ2-1
V gene: TRBV9
D gene: TRBD2
clone size: NA
CDR3 DNA: TGTGCCAGCAACCTAGCGGGAGAAAGAAATGAGCAGTTCTTC
CDR3 protein: CASNLAGERNEQFF

J gene: TRBJ1-6
V gene: TRBV19
D gene: TRBD1
clone size: once
CDR3 DNA: TGTGCCAGTAGATCAGACAGGGGGAATTCACCCCTCCACTTT
CDR3 protein: CASRSDRGNSPLHF

J gene: TRBJ2-7
V gene: TRBV7-2
D gene: NA
clone size: few
CDR3 DNA: TGTGCCAGCAGCTTAGGCCGGGACACAACCATTTACGAGCAGTACTTC
CDR3 protein: CASSLGRDTTIYEQYF

J gene: TRBJ1-6
V gene: TRBV7-3
D gene: NA
clone size: NA
CDR3 DNA: TGTGCCAGCAGCTTAGAGGGGGGGATTAATTCACCCCTCCACTTT
CDR3 protein: CASSLEGGINSPLHF

J gene: TRBJ1-3
V gene: TRBV18
D gene: NA
clone size: NA
CDR3 DNA: TGTGCCAGCTCAGCCTCGGACACCTCTGGAAACACCATATATTTT
CDR3 protein: CASSASDTSGNTIYF

J gene: TRBJ1-1
V gene: TRBV6-2/TRBV6-3
D gene: NA
clone size: NA
CDR3 DNA: TGTGCCAGCACCCCTACCCCCACAGGTTACAACACTGAAGCTTTCTTT
CDR3 protein: CASTPTPTGYNTEAFF

J gene: TRBJ1-5
V gene: TRBV30
D gene: NA
clone size: NA
CDR3 DNA: TGTGCCTGGAGTGTTTCCAGGGAGGATCAGCCCCAGCATTTT
CDR3 protein: CAWSVSREDQPQHF

J gene: TRBJ1-2
V gene: TRBV24-1
D gene: NA
clone size: once
CDR3 DNA: TGTGCCACCAGTGTGCCGGGGCCGGGGGGATATGGCTACACCTTC
CDR3 protein: CATSVPGPGGYGYTF